The clone carrying this T cell receptor (beta chain) was seen at least ten times. Antigen unknown. This sample stems from a study of T cell repertoires in cytomegalovirus infection. A single record per CDR3 protein comes from TCRdb applying MiXCR to the reads. The sample has 900,000 to 950,000 distinct CDR3 sequences, around 29% seen once. The CDR3 loop spans 19 amino acids. Trimming cost V 3 bases and J 0 bases; bases outside gene matches: 15. Germline V gives CDR1 SEHNR, CDR2 FQNEAQ (reference sequence). The sample in question was cultured CD8+ T cells from PBMCs, obtained from culture after CMV antigen stimulation. This receptor was obtained from a human donor in good health (CMV status not recorded). Some clones in this sample may be carry-over from other donors' samples. This sequence joins TRBV7-9 and TRBJ1-1; 8 bases map to TRBD1. DNA for the CDR3: TGTGCCAGCAGCTTCCCGCCCGGGACAGGTTGGGGCATGAACACTGAAGCTTTCTTT. Residues: CASSFPPGTGWGMNTEAFF.